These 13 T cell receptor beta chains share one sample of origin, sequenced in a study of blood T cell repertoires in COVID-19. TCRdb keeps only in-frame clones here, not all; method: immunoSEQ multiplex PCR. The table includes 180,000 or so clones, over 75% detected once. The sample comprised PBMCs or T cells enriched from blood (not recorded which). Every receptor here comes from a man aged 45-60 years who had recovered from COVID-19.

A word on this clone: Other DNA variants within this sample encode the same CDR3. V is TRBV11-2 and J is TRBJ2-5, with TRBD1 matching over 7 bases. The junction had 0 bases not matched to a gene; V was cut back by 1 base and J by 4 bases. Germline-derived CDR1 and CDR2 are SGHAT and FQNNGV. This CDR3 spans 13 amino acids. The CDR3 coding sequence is TGTGCCAGCAGCTTAGGACAGGGAGAGACCCAGTACTTC. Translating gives CASSLGQGETQYF.

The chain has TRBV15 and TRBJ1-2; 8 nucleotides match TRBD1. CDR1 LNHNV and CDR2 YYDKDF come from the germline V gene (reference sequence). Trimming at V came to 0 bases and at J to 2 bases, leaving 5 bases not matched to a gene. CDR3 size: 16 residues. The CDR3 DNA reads TGTGCCACCAGCAGAGACACTCCAGGGGGCAACTATGGCTACACCTTC. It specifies CATSRDTPGGNYGYTF.

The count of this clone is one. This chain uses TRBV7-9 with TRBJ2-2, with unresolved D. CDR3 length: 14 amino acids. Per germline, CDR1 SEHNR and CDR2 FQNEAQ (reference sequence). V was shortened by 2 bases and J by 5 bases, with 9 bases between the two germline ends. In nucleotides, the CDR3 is TGTGCCAGCAGCTTATTTGAGAGGACCGGGGAGCTGTTTTTT. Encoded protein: CASSLFERTGELFF.

The CDR3 DNA is TGTGCCAGCAGTAGAGGGACTAGCGGGGGCGGGGAGCTGTTTTTT. Protein product: CASSRGTSGGGELFF. The chain recombines TRBV5-5 with TRBJ2-2; 14 nucleotides agree with TRBD2. From germline, CDR1 is SGHKS and CDR2 YYEKEE (reference sequence). The CDR3 loop spans 15 amino acids. V trimming: 5 bases; J trimming: 7 bases; junction bases outside the gene matches: 4.

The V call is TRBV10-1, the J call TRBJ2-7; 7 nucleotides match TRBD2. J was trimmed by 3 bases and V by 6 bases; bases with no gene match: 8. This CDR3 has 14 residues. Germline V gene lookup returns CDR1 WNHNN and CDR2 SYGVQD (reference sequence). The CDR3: CASSPSGIIYEQYF. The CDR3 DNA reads TGCGCCAGCAGCCCCAGCGGGATTATCTACGAGCAGTACTTC.

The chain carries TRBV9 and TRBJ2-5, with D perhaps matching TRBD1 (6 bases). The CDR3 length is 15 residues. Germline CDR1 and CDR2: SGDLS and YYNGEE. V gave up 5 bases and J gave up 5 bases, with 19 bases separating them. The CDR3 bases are TGTGCCAGCAGTATTACAGGGAGTCGTTTGGAGACCCAGTACTTC. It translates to CASSITGSRLETQYF. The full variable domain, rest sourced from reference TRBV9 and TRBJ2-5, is DSGVTQTPKHLITATGQRVTLRCSPRSGDLSVYWYQQSLDQGLQFLIQYYNGEERAKGNILERFSAQQFPDLHSELNLSSLELGDSALYFCASSITGSRLETQYFGPGTRLLVL.

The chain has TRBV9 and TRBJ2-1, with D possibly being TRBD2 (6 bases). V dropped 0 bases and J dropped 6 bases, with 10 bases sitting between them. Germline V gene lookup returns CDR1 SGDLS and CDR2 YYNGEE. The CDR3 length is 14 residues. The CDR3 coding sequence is TGTGCCAGCAGCGTAGTGGCGGGGTCCAATGAGCAGTTCTTC. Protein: CASSVVAGSNEQFF. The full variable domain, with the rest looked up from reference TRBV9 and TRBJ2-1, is DSGVTQTPKHLITATGQRVTLRCSPRSGDLSVYWYQQSLDQGLQFLIQYYNGEERAKGNILERFSAQQFPDLHSELNLSSLELGDSALYFCASSVVAGSNEQFFGPGTRLTVL.

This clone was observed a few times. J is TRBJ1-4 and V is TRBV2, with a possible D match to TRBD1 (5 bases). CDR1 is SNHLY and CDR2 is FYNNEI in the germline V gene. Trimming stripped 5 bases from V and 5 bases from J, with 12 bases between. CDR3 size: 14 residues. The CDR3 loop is CASSTGTGNEKLFF. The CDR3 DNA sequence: TGTGCCAGCAGTACCGGGACTGGGAATGAAAAACTGTTTTTT.

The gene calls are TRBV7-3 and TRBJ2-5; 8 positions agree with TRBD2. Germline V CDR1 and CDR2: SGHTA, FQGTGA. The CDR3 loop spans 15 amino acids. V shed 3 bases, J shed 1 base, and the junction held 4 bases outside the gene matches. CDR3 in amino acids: CASSFMSGGQETQYF. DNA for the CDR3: TGTGCCAGCAGCTTCATGAGCGGGGGCCAAGAGACCCAGTACTTC. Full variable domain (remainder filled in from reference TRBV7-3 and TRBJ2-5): GAGVSQTPSNKVTEKGKYVELRCDPISGHTALYWYRQSLGQGPEFLIYFQGTGAADDSGLPNDRFFAVRPEGSVSTLKIQRTERGDSAVYLCASSFMSGGQETQYFGPGTRLLVL.

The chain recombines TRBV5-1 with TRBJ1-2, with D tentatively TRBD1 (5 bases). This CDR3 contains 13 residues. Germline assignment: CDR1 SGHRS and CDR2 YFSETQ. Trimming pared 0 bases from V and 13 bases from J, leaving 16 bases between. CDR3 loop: CASSLASGPQGTF. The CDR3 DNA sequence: TGCGCCAGCAGCTTGGCCTCCGGACCTCAGGGCACCTTC.

CDR3 amino acids: CASSQDTGVYYGYTF. CDR3 bases: TGTGCCAGCAGCCAAGATACAGGGGTATACTATGGCTACACCTTC. The gene calls are TRBV7-9 and TRBJ1-2, with 7 bases aligning to TRBD1. The CDR3 is 15 residues long. The germline CDR1 and CDR2 sequences are SEHNR and FQNEAQ (reference sequence). V dropped 5 bases and J dropped 3; count of bases not matched to a gene: 9.

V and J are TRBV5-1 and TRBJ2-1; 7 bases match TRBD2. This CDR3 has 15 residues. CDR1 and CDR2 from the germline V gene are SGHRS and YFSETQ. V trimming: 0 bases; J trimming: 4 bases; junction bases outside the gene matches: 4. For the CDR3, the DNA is TGCGCCAGCAGCTTGGGGCTAGCGGAGTACAATGAGCAGTTCTTC. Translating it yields CASSLGLAEYNEQFF. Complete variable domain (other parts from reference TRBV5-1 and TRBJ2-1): KAGVTQTPRYLIKTRGQQVTLSCSPISGHRSVSWYQQTPGQGLQFLFEYFSETQRNKGNFPGRFSGRQFSNSRSEMNVSTLELGDSALYLCASSLGLAEYNEQFFGPGTRLTVL.

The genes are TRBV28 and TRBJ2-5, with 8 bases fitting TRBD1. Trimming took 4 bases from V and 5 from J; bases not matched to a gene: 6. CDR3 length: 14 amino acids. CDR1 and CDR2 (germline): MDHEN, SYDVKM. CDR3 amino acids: CASSSGGALETQYF. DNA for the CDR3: TGTGCCAGCAGTTCAGGGGGCGCGTTGGAGACCCAGTACTTC.